These T cell receptor beta chains were read from a single sample in a study of immune evolution from preneoplasia to lung adenocarcinoma. Clones were read by immunoSEQ multiplex PCR, and TCRdb kept only the in-frame ones, dropping some. This repertoire shows some 37,000 clones, roughly 71% found once; its top ten account for 5.5% to 7.5%. Material: FFPE invasive lung adenocarcinoma tissue. The receptors shown here come from a person aged 55 to 75 with lung adenocarcinoma. CDR3s include the opening cysteine and the closing phenylalanine or tryptophan. The D gene is left open where the match is weak. Size is omitted from some rows. Given values are once, few, many or a class for expanded clones.

abundance	len	d_gene	v_gene	j_gene	CDR3nt	CDR3aa
NA	11	NA	TRBV18	TRBJ2-7	TGTGCCAGCTCCTCTTCCCACGAGCAGTACTTC	CASSSSHEQYF
NA	11	NA	TRBV11-3	TRBJ2-1	TGTGCCAGCAGCGTCTACAATGAGCAGTTCTTC	CASSVYNEQFF
NA	13	TRBD1	TRBV27	TRBJ2-5	TGTGCCAGCAGGCCGGGACAGCTCGGGACCCAGTACTTC	CASRPGQLGTQYF
many	17	TRBD1	TRBV7-9	TRBJ2-6	TGTGCCAGCAGCCGACAACGACAGGGGGCTGGGGCCAACGTCCTGACTTTC	CASSRQRQGAGANVLTF
NA	12	TRBD1	TRBV2	TRBJ2-7	TGTGCCAGCAGTGAACCTCTGAGGGGGCGGGACTTC	CASSEPLRGRDF
NA	18	NA	TRBV19	TRBJ2-1	TGTGCCAGTAGTCCGGCAATGATAACTAGGAGCTCCTACAATGAGCAGTTCTTC	CASSPAMITRSSYNEQFF
NA	12	NA	TRBV9	TRBJ1-1	TGTGCCAGCAGCCCAGGAGGGTCTGAAGCTTTCTTT	CASSPGGSEAFF
NA	15	NA	TRBV15	TRBJ1-1	TGTGCCACCAGCGGGACGGGACGCGGCCAGAACGAAGCTTTCTTT	CATSGTGRGQNEAFF
once	16	NA	TRBV7-9	TRBJ1-2	TGTGCCAGCAGCTCGGGGGGAGGTTCGGCTAACTATGGCTACACCTTC	CASSSGGGSANYGYTF
NA	16	NA	TRBV4-2	TRBJ2-6	TGTGCCAGCAGCCAAGCTGGGTTGTCTGGGGCCAACGTCCTGACTTTC	CASSQAGLSGANVLTF
NA	13	NA	TRBV7-3	TRBJ2-1	TGTGCCAGCAGCTTAGGGTCGTGGGATGAGCAGTTCTTC	CASSLGSWDEQFF
NA	16	TRBD1	TRBV5-1	TRBJ2-5	TGCGCCAGCAGCGCCAACCCGGGACAGGGGGCGGTATCCCAGTACTTC	CASSANPGQGAVSQYF
NA	19	TRBD1	TRBV12-5	TRBJ1-2	TGTGCTAGTGGTTTTTTTGCGGCCAACTTGGACGACAGGGGGTTTGGCTACACCTTC	CASGFFAANLDDRGFGYTF
NA	15	NA	TRBV11-2	TRBJ2-3	TGTGCCAGCAGCCAATTTACGTCTAGCACAGATACGCAGTATTTT	CASSQFTSSTDTQYF
few	14	TRBD1	TRBV6-6	TRBJ2-7	TGTGCCAGCAGTTACTCCTCGGACAGGGCCGAGCAGTACTTC	CASSYSSDRAEQYF
few	13	NA	TRBV2	TRBJ1-5	TGTGCCAGCTCGAGAGATAGCAATCAGCCCCAGCATTTT	CASSRDSNQPQHF
few	19	TRBD2	TRBV27	TRBJ2-3	TGTGCCAGCAGTGGAAAAAATAGCGGGAGGTCAAAGACCACAGATACGCAGTATTTT	CASSGKNSGRSKTTDTQYF
NA	13	NA	TRBV5-1	TRBJ1-1	TGCGCCAGCAGCGCCGATTGGGGTGGGGAAGCTTTCTTT	CASSADWGGEAFF
NA	15	TRBD1	TRBV6-6	TRBJ2-7	TGTGCCAGCAGGCCTCAGGGGGCGCAACACTACGAGCAGTACTTC	CASRPQGAQHYEQYF
NA	16	NA	TRBV16	TRBJ2-7	TGTGCCAGCAGCCCATGGGTAGGACGGACCTCCTACGAGCAGTACTTC	CASSPWVGRTSYEQYF
NA	14	NA	TRBV4-1	TRBJ1-1	TGCGCCAGCAGCCAAGAACAGCTGAACACTGAAGCTTTCTTT	CASSQEQLNTEAFF
few	14	NA	TRBV18	TRBJ1-2	TGTGCCAGCTCACGGGACACTGGAACGTATGGCTACACCTTC	CASSRDTGTYGYTF
NA	16	TRBD1	TRBV4-3	TRBJ2-7	TGCGCCAGCAGCCAAGGAAGCGGACAGGGGGAGTCCGAGCAGTACTTC	CASSQGSGQGESEQYF
NA	16	NA	TRBV5-1	TRBJ2-5	TGCGCCAGCAGCTTGGAACCCAGCACCCTCCAAGAGACCCAGTACTTC	CASSLEPSTLQETQYF
NA	16	NA	TRBV6-6	TRBJ2-7	TGTGCCAGCAGTTACTCGAATGGAGGCCCCCTCTACGAGCAGTACTTC	CASSYSNGGPLYEQYF
NA	16	NA	TRBV28	TRBJ2-7	TGTGCCAGCAGTTTAGGCCCCTGGAGGGGCCGCTACGAGCAGTACTTC	CASSLGPWRGRYEQYF
once	15	NA	TRBV28	TRBJ2-5	TGTGCCAGCAGTTTTCTAAGGGGCGTCGATGAGACCCAGTACTTC	CASSFLRGVDETQYF
NA	14	NA	TRBV21-1	TRBJ2-2	TGTGCCAGCAGCAAAGGCGGGAAGACCGGGGAGCTGTTTTTT	CASSKGGKTGELFF
few	14	NA	TRBV5-1	TRBJ2-7	TGCGCCAGCAGGGGGTCTTCGAGCTCCTACGAGCAGTACTTC	CASRGSSSSYEQYF
NA	15	NA	TRBV6-5	TRBJ2-7	TGTGCCAGCAGTTACCCAGACGTAGTCACCTACGAGCAGTACTTC	CASSYPDVVTYEQYF
NA	12	NA	TRBV11-2	TRBJ2-7	TGTGCCAGCAGCACCCAGGATCTCGAGCAGTACTTC	CASSTQDLEQYF
NA	14	TRBD1	TRBV30	TRBJ1-1	TGTGCCTGGAGAAAGGGACAGGGGGCCTATGGAGCTTTCTTT	CAWRKGQGAYGAFF
NA	17	NA	TRBV5-1	TRBJ2-6	TGCGCCAGCAGCTTGAATGCACGGATGTCTGGGGCCAACGTCCTGACTTTC	CASSLNARMSGANVLTF
NA	16	TRBD2	TRBV5-4	TRBJ2-7	TGTGCCAGCAGCCCGGGAGGGGCTAGCGGGAGGAACGAGCAGTACTTC	CASSPGGASGRNEQYF
NA	16	TRBD1	TRBV11-2	TRBJ2-5	TGTGCCAGCAGCCAGCAGACAGGGGCTAAAAGAGAGACCCAGTACTTC	CASSQQTGAKRETQYF
NA	16	NA	TRBV7-2	TRBJ1-5	TGTGCCAGCAGACATCAGGGGAGAGGTGGCAATCAGCCCCAGCATTTT	CASRHQGRGGNQPQHF
NA	11	NA	TRBV20-1	TRBJ2-7	TGCAGTCTAGGGCTGTCCTACGAGCAGTACTTC	CSLGLSYEQYF
NA	15	TRBD1	TRBV18	TRBJ1-2	TGTGCCAGCTCACCCGACCCGACAGGGGGCTATGGCTACACCTTC	CASSPDPTGGYGYTF
NA	16	NA	TRBV19	TRBJ1-5	TGTGCCACGAAACCCACCAAGACAGATAGCAATCAGCCCCAGCATTTT	CATKPTKTDSNQPQHF
NA	13	TRBD1	TRBV5-1	TRBJ2-5	TGCGCCAGCAGCAGGGACAGGGGAGAGACCCAGTACTTC	CASSRDRGETQYF